Detailed here is one T cell receptor (beta chain). The CDR3 spans 13 residues. Germline V gene lookup returns CDR1 LNHNV and CDR2 YYDKDF (reference sequence). Trimming pared 8 bases from V and 4 bases from J, leaving 14 bases between. These data are taken from a study of shared clonotypes between healthy human individuals. Using immunoSEQ multiplex PCR, the repertoire was profiled, and TCRdb retains in-frame clones only, with some absent. Altogether over a million clones are present, around three quarters being singletons, with the ten largest covering roughly 0.57%. The sequence was obtained from a man between 18 and 29 years old in good health. Some clones in this sample may be carry-over from other donors' samples. The chain joins TRBV15 to TRBJ2-5; D is perhaps TRBD1 (5 bases). Sequencing was performed on memory CD4+ T cells from PBMCs. Specified subset: CD45RA-negative fraction. CDR3 protein: CATSKGPRETQYF. DNA of the CDR3: TGTGCCACCTCAAAGGGGCCCCGAGAGACCCAGTACTTC.